This T cell receptor (beta chain) was sequenced during a study of blood T cell repertoires in COVID-19. CDR1 and CDR2 (germline): SGHTA, FQGNSA. The CDR3 has 16 residues. Trimming pared 2 bases from V and 0 bases from J, leaving 13 bases between. Some clones are missing from TCRdb's copy, which holds only in-frame ones; the method was immunoSEQ multiplex PCR. The table records 300,000 or so clones, around four fifths of them present only once. This chain joins TRBV7-2 and TRBJ1-1, with D unclear. Source material: peripheral blood. This receptor was obtained from a woman aged 45-59 years with acute or convalescent COVID-19. CDR3 sequence (DNA): TGTGCCAGCAGCTTACTGAGGGCAGGCATGAACACTGAAGCTTTCTTT. This encodes CASSLLRAGMNTEAFF.